These T cell receptor beta chains were read from a single sample in a study of CD8+CD57+ T cells in acquired aplastic anemia. TCRdb fed the reads into MiXCR, producing one record per CDR3 protein. The sample comprises 220,000 or so distinct CDR3 sequences, 65% of which are singletons, and around 58% rests with the top ten. The sequenced sample was sorted CD4+, CD8+, or CD8+CD57+ T cells (not recorded which) from PBMCs. Receptors were obtained from a human donor with aplastic anemia. The CDR3 runs from the conserved cysteine through the conserved F or W. The order of the fields is D gene, V gene, clone size, J gene, CDR3 DNA, CDR3 protein. A D gene is named only where the DNA matches it firmly. The listing skips clone size in some rows; elsewhere it reads once, few, many or a size class.

-	TRBV7-9	-	TRBJ2-2	TGTGCCAGCAGCTTGGGACAGGGGATGAGCGGGGGGACCGGGGAGCTGTTTTTT	CASSLGQGMSGGTGELFF
TRBD2	TRBV20-1	once	TRBJ2-1	TGCAGTGCTGGAGGCACCGGGACTACCTACAATGGGCAGTTCTTC	CSAGGTGTTYNGQFF
TRBD1	TRBV29-1	-	TRBJ2-7	TGCAGCGCCGCAGGGGGTGCACCTCCGTGCTCCTACGAGCAGTACTTC	CSAAGGAPPCSYEQYF
TRBD2	TRBV15	-	TRBJ2-5	TGTGCCACCAGCAGAGGACTAGCGGGAGTTGGAGAGACCCAGTACTTC	CATSRGLAGVGETQYF
TRBD1	TRBV7-9	few	TRBJ1-2	TGTGCCAGCAGCAGGACAGGCGGAGATGGCTACACCTTC	CASSRTGGDGYTF
-	TRBV9	-	TRBJ1-5	TGTGCCAGCAGCCCCGGGGGGGGCTGGGAGTCCCAGCATTTT	CASSPGGGWESQHF
-	TRBV15	-	TRBJ2-1	TGTGCCACCGGTATCTCCTACAATGAGCAGTTCTTC	CATGISYNEQFF
-	TRBV28	-	TRBJ1-2	TGTGCCAGCAGTCCCCCTCCTATGGCAGGACCCTATGGCTACACCTTC	CASSPPPMAGPYGYTF
TRBD2	TRBV20-1	-	TRBJ2-3	TGCAGTGCTAGCGTCGGTAGCGGGCTTGCAAGTGGGGCGCAGTATTTT	CSASVGSGLASGAQYF
TRBD1	TRBV10-3	-	TRBJ2-3	TGTGCCATCAGTGGGACAGGGACTAGCACAGATACGCAGTATTTT	CAISGTGTSTDTQYF
-	TRBV2	-	TRBJ2-3	TGTGCCAGCAGGGAGACCGATACCCTCACAGATACGCAGTATTTT	CASRETDTLTDTQYF
TRBD1	TRBV10-3	-	TRBJ1-1	TGTGCCACCAGGGGATGGGACAGGGGAACTGAAGCTTTCTTT	CATRGWDRGTEAFF
TRBD2	TRBV10-3	-	TRBJ2-5	TGTGCCATCAGGACTAGCGGGGAGACCCAGTACTTC	CAIRTSGETQYF
-	TRBV7-3	many	TRBJ1-1	TGTGCCAGCAGCTTAAGAGAAAACACTGAAGCTTTCTTT	CASSLRENTEAFF
-	TRBV7-2	-	TRBJ1-1	TGTGCCAGCAGCTTAGCTCTATCCGGGGGGGGTGAAGCTTTCTTT	CASSLALSGGGEAFF
-	TRBV7-2	-	TRBJ2-1	TGTGCCAGCAGGTTACTAGCCGGTAGCGATGAGCAGTTCTTC	CASRLLAGSDEQFF
TRBD1	TRBV7-3	few	TRBJ1-2	TGTGCCAGCAGCTACTCACAGGGGAATGGCTACACCTTC	CASSYSQGNGYTF
-	TRBV6-5	many	TRBJ2-7	TGTGCCAGCAGTTACTCGGGGGACGAGTACTTC	CASSYSGDEYF
-	TRBV7-8	-	TRBJ2-7	TGTGCCAGCAGTTCGGAGCGCGGAAACTACGAGCAGTACTTC	CASSSERGNYEQYF
-	TRBV7-6	few	TRBJ2-7	TGTGCCAGCAGCTTAATAGGGACCGGTAACTACGAGCAGTACTTC	CASSLIGTGNYEQYF
TRBD1	TRBV25-1	-	TRBJ2-3	TGTGCCAGCAGTCCAGGGGGCGGTTTCGGGGTCACAGATACGCAGTATTTT	CASSPGGGFGVTDTQYF
TRBD1	TRBV20-1	few	TRBJ2-5	TGCAGTGCTAGCGGGACAGGGGGCTTGGAGACCCAGTACTTC	CSASGTGGLETQYF
TRBD1	TRBV20-1	-	TRBJ1-2	TGCAGTGCTAGGGGACAGGGCGGCTACACCTTC	CSARGQGGYTF
TRBD1	TRBV9	-	TRBJ1-2	TGTGCCAGCAGCGTATCCACAGGGGGCTATGGCTACACCTTC	CASSVSTGGYGYTF
TRBD1	TRBV7-2	-	TRBJ1-3	TGTGCCAGCAGCATTCGGACAGGGGGGCATGGAAACACCATATATTTT	CASSIRTGGHGNTIYF
TRBD2	TRBV7-9	-	TRBJ2-7	TGTGCCAGCAGCTTGGGACTAGCTATCTACGAGCAGTACTTC	CASSLGLAIYEQYF
-	TRBV3-1	many	TRBJ2-1	TGTGCCAGCAGCCAAGGACTGATCTACGCTGAGCAGTTCTTC	CASSQGLIYAEQFF
TRBD2	TRBV20-1	-	TRBJ2-3	TGCAGTGCTAGGCCCCGGGGACTAGCGGGGGGCACAGATACGCAGTATTTT	CSARPRGLAGGTDTQYF
-	TRBV7-2	-	TRBJ1-2	TGTGCCAGCAGCTACGGGTTGGTAGGGTATGGCTACACCTTC	CASSYGLVGYGYTF
TRBD1	TRBV20-1	-	TRBJ2-1	TGCAGTGCTAGAGGGACAGGGGGCCGGAATGAGCAGTTCTTC	CSARGTGGRNEQFF
TRBD2	TRBV6-1	few	TRBJ2-7	TGTGCCAGCAGTGAGACACCGGGACTAGCGGATGAGCAGTACTTC	CASSETPGLADEQYF
-	TRBV10-3	-	TRBJ2-7	TGTGCCATCAGTGAGTTGACAGAAGGGCCCAGCGAGCAGTACTTC	CAISELTEGPSEQYF
-	TRBV7-8	few	TRBJ2-7	TGTGCCAGCAGCCGGGACACCGAGCAGTACTTC	CASSRDTEQYF
TRBD1	TRBV11-2	-	TRBJ1-2	TGTGCCAGCATCTCTTTCAGGGACAGGGAAGGCTATGGCTACACCTTC	CASISFRDREGYGYTF
TRBD2	TRBV7-2	few	TRBJ2-7	TGTGCCAGCAGCTTCTCTGCGGGGGGGGCGGCCTACGAGCAGTACTTC	CASSFSAGGAAYEQYF
TRBD1	TRBV15	few	TRBJ1-1	TGTGCCACCAGCAGACCATTTCCGGGACAGGGTGAAGCTTTCTTT	CATSRPFPGQGEAFF
-	TRBV10-3	-	TRBJ2-7	TGTGCCATCAGTGAGACGGGACCCTACGAGCAGTACTTC	CAISETGPYEQYF
-	TRBV20-1	-	TRBJ1-1	TGCAGTGCTACCAGGGGAAGCACTGAAGCTTTCTTT	CSATRGSTEAFF
-	TRBV14	many	TRBJ1-2	TGTGCCAGCAGCCATGGGTTTGGAGTAAACTATGGCTACACCTTC	CASSHGFGVNYGYTF
TRBD1	TRBV15	-	TRBJ1-6	TGTGCCACCAGCAGAGATCGACAGGGTGATTCACCCCTCCACTTT	CATSRDRQGDSPLHF
TRBD2	TRBV7-9	-	TRBJ2-1	TGCGCCAGCAGCCAAGATAAACTAGCGCTCCCAGAGCAGTTCTTC	CASSQDKLALPEQFF
TRBD1	TRBV9	-	TRBJ2-1	TGCGCCAGCAGCTTGGTGGGACAGACCTACAATGAGCAGTTTTTC	CASSLVGQTYNEQFF
TRBD1	TRBV5-1	-	TRBJ2-7	TGCGCCAGCAGCCGCAAGGGACAGGGCTCCTACGAGCAGTACTTC	CASSRKGQGSYEQYF
TRBD1	TRBV15	-	TRBJ2-7	TGTGCCACCAGCAGCTCCAGGTCCGGACAGGGGGCCCACGAGCAGTACTTC	CATSSSRSGQGAHEQYF
-	TRBV2	many	TRBJ1-1	TGTGCAGCCGGGGTCTTGAACACTGAAGCTTTCTTT	CAAGVLNTEAFF
-	TRBV15	-	TRBJ2-7	TGTGCCACCAGCAGAGATAGATCCGCTCTACTTTACGAGCAGTACTTC	CATSRDRSALLYEQYF
TRBD2	TRBV20-1	-	TRBJ2-1	TGCAGTGCTAGAGTACTAGCGGGGGTTACCTACAATGAGCAGTTCTTC	CSARVLAGVTYNEQFF
TRBD1	TRBV19	-	TRBJ1-2	TGTGCCAGTAGTATTCTTCCGGGACAGGCGAAGATTGGCTACACCTTC	CASSILPGQAKIGYTF
TRBD2	TRBV7-9	-	TRBJ2-5	TGTGCCAGCAGCCTGACGCCGGGACTAGCGGGAGTAGAGACCCAGTACTTC	CASSLTPGLAGVETQYF
TRBD1	TRBV5-1	-	TRBJ2-7	TGCGCCAGCAGCCAGAGGACAGGGGGCTACGAGCAGTACTTC	CASSQRTGGYEQYF
TRBD2	TRBV5-1	-	TRBJ2-7	TGCGCCAGCGGGAGGGACGCTACCTACGAGCGGTACTTC	CASGRDATYERYF
-	TRBV5-1	few	TRBJ2-7	TGCGCCAGCAGCTTAACGAGCGGGCCGATCTACGAGCAGTACTTC	CASSLTSGPIYEQYF
TRBD1	TRBV7-8	-	TRBJ1-2	TGTGCCAGCAGCTTGACAGGGAAAGCTAACTATGGCTACACCTTC	CASSLTGKANYGYTF
-	TRBV2	few	TRBJ1-6	TGTGCCAGCAGCTATACGTTAAATTCACCCCTCCACTTT	CASSYTLNSPLHF
-	TRBV11-1	few	TRBJ1-6	TGTGCCAGCAGCATTGACTCGGGGACCCTCCACTTT	CASSIDSGTLHF
-	TRBV3-1	few	TRBJ1-4	TGTGCCAGCAGCCAAGCGTCGGCAGGGACTAATGAAAAACTGTTTTTT	CASSQASAGTNEKLFF
-	TRBV20-1	once	TRBJ2-3	TGCAGTGCTAGAGTTCCCCCCACAGATACGCAGTATTTT	CSARVPPTDTQYF
-	TRBV14	-	TRBJ2-7	TGTGCCAGCACCCTGCAACAGGGAGAGCAGTACTTC	CASTLQQGEQYF